The 29 T cell receptor beta chains given below trace back to one sample, sequenced in a study of blood T cells in healthy people across ages. Primed by a sample-barcoded 5' primer and a J-beta primer mix, a second PCR proceeded for about 7 to 11 cycles. Each CDR3 protein gets one entry after TCRdb re-called the 5' RACE reads with MiXCR. Counted here are about 1.7 million distinct CDR3 sequences, about 30% occurring once; the ten biggest clones make up approximately 7.7%. What was sequenced was blood. These receptors originate from a woman aged 25 to 45 in good health.

The chain is built from TRBV19 and TRBJ2-1; D is unresolved. The germline V and J ends were trimmed by 10 bases and 4 bases, with 17 bases remaining between them. Germline V lookup: CDR1 LNHDA, CDR2 SQIVND (reference sequence). This CDR3 is built from 14 residues. CDR3 residues: CATEAHSSYNEQFF. CDR3 sequence (DNA): TGTGCCACCGAAGCCCATTCATCTTACAATGAGCAGTTCTTC.

There are a few counts of this clonotype. This chain links TRBV6-5 with TRBJ2-1, with D perhaps TRBD1 or TRBD2 (5 bases each). The CDR3 contains 12 residues. CDR1 is MNHEY and CDR2 is SVGAGI in the germline V gene. Trimming took off 7 bases at V and 5 bases at J, with 9 bases between the two ends. CDR3 in amino acids: CASKRGNNEQFF. Here the CDR3 DNA reads TGTGCCAGCAAGAGGGGAAACAATGAGCAGTTCTTC.

In regard to this clonotype: This may be a read error, as it is one base from a much larger clone. This chain uses TRBV29-1 with TRBJ2-5; TRBD1 is a possible D gene (6 bases). Germline loops: CDR1 SQVTM, CDR2 ANQGSEA. This CDR3 contains 12 residues. Deletions cut 7 bases from V and 4 bases from J, with 13 bases between. CDR3 nucleotides: TGCAGCGGAATCAGGGGCCGAGAGACCCAGTACTTC. Residues: CSGIRGRETQYF.

This clonotype has only a few counts. The junction and the germline gene differ at one end; a read error may be behind it. This sequence joins TRBV6-6 and TRBJ2-1, with D perhaps TRBD2 (5 bases). The CDR3 extends over 14 amino acids. Per germline, CDR1 MNHNY and CDR2 SVGAGI (reference sequence). The CDR3 region has the DNA TGTGCCAGCAGGGAGGCTGTTCCCTACAATGGGCAGTTCTTC. Translation: CASREAVPYNGQFF.

This chain connects TRBV20-1 to TRBJ2-1; D perhaps matches TRBD2 (5 bases). Germline V gene sequence: CDR1 DFQATT, CDR2 SNEGSKA (reference sequence). The CDR3 is 16 residues long. Deletions cut 2 bases from V and 1 base from J, with 15 bases between. CDR3 loop: CSARQRGPRSYNEQFF. The CDR3 region has the DNA TGCAGTGCTAGACAGCGAGGGCCACGTTCCTACAATGAGCAGTTCTTC.

The V and J genes are TRBV25-1 and TRBJ1-2, with D perhaps matching TRBD1 (5 bases). The germline V and J ends were trimmed by 6 bases and 7 bases, with 15 bases remaining between them. Germline CDR1 is MGHDK and CDR2 is SYGVNS. The CDR3 contains 13 residues. CDR3 nucleotide sequence: TGTGCCAGCAGCGCCGGGACGGCCCCTGGCTACACCTTC. The encoded protein is CASSAGTAPGYTF.

This CDR3 is CASSQIGGSGELFF. Here the CDR3 DNA reads TGTGCCAGCAGTCAGATCGGCGGGTCCGGGGAGCTGTTTTTT. The chain carries TRBV9 and TRBJ2-2, with D maybe TRBD2 (5 bases). Germline CDR1 reads SGDLS; CDR2 reads YYNGEE. This CDR3 comprises 14 residues. The V gene lost 5 bases and the J gene lost 6 bases, with 14 bases spanning the gap.

This clonotype was detected ten times or more. The chain is built from TRBV29-1 and TRBJ2-7; 7 positions agree with TRBD1. V lost 4 bases and J lost 1; bases outside the gene matches: 4. This CDR3 has 13 residues. Germline-derived CDR1 and CDR2 are SQVTM and ANQGSEA. DNA for the CDR3: TGCAGCGTTGGAGGGGGCAGTTCCTACGAGCAGTACTTC. Residues: CSVGGGSSYEQYF.

This chain connects TRBV2 to TRBJ1-2, with TRBD1 identical over 8 bases. The CDR3 has 14 residues. Per the germline V gene, CDR1 is SNHLY and CDR2 is FYNNEI. V lost 6 bases and J lost 8; bases outside the gene matches: 11. The CDR3: CASSRDRGSEGYTF. In nucleotides, the CDR3 is TGTGCCAGCAGCCGAGACAGGGGAAGTGAAGGCTACACCTTC.

This clonotype was picked up one time. The chain employs TRBV14 and TRBJ1-6; maybe TRBD1 (5 bases). V lost 1 base and J 8 bases, leaving 9 bases between the germline ends. CDR3 size: 14 residues. The germline CDR1 and CDR2 sequences are SGHDN and FVKESK. CDR3 sequence reads: CASSQVGGDSPLHF. In nucleotides, the CDR3 is TGTGCCAGCAGCCAAGTGGGGGGGGATTCACCCCTCCACTTT.

Many counts were recorded for this clonotype. V usage is TRBV5-1 and J usage is TRBJ2-4; TRBD1 agrees at 7 bases. Germline CDR1 and CDR2: SGHRS and YFSETQ. The V gene end was trimmed by 3 bases and the J gene end by 0 bases; junction bases not matched to a gene: 12. The CDR3 runs 18 residues. The DNA for the CDR3 is TGCGCCAGCAGCTCCCCGGACAGGTGGGGAATAGCCAAAAACATTCAGTACTTC. It is translated as CASSSPDRWGIAKNIQYF.

On this clonotype: Since a much larger clone is just one base distant, this may be a read error. The chain uses TRBV20-1 and TRBJ2-4; D is perhaps TRBD2 (6 bases). The closer fit of TRBJ2-7 to the DNA end suggests the J call may be wrong. The CDR3 runs to 13 residues. Germline V gene sequence: CDR1 DFQATT, CDR2 SNEGSKA (reference sequence). DNA of the CDR3: TGCAGTGCCACCGCGGGGTCTCGCTACGAGCAGTACTTC. It codes for CSATAGSRYEQYF.

This clonotype came up a few times. The chain couples TRBV6-5 to TRBJ2-7; 10 nucleotides agree with TRBD1. CDR1 and CDR2 from the germline V gene are MNHEY and SVGAGI. Germline trimming cut 6 bases from V and 3 bases from J; bases unmatched to any gene: 5. This CDR3 contains 14 residues. The CDR3 DNA reads TGTGCCAGCAGACCGGACAGGGGGGGCTACGAGCAGTACTTC. It translates to CASRPDRGGYEQYF.

This clonotype was counted only a few times. This chain joins TRBV20-1 and TRBJ1-1, with TRBD1 as a possible D gene (5 bases). The CDR3 covers 17 residues. Trimming stripped 1 base from V and 1 base from J, with 19 bases between. In germline, CDR1 is DFQATT, CDR2 SNEGSKA (reference sequence). The chain's CDR3 is CSARGSGAPRTNTEAFF. The DNA for the CDR3 is TGCAGTGCTAGAGGGAGTGGGGCACCTCGAACGAACACTGAAGCTTTCTTT.

This clonotype appeared a few times. This rearrangement joins TRBV20-1 to TRBJ2-1; the match to TRBD2 covers 13 bases. The CDR3 is 15 amino acids. CDR1 and CDR2 from the germline V gene are DFQATT and SNEGSKA (reference sequence). The V and J ends lost 5 bases and 5 bases, in that order; junction bases with no gene match: 6. CDR3 coding DNA: TGCAGTGCTCCTCGGACTAGCGGGAGCCACAATGAGCAGTTCTTC. This codes for CSAPRTSGSHNEQFF.

With respect to this clonotype: This sequence may be a read error, since a much larger clone differs from it by one base. The chain recombines TRBV29-1 with TRBJ2-1; 9 bases match TRBD2. Germline-derived CDR1 and CDR2 are SQVTM and ANQGSEA. The CDR3 covers 13 residues. The CDR3 DNA follows: TGCAGCGTCGGCGGGAGGGCCTGGAATGAGCTGTTCTTC. Protein sequence: CSVGGRAWNELFF.

The table lists this clonotype with many counts. The chain has TRBV29-1 and TRBJ2-7; D might be TRBD2 (6 bases). Germline assignment: CDR1 SQVTM and CDR2 ANQGSEA. Trimming took 4 bases from V and 6 from J, leaving 13 bases between them. The CDR3 extends over 12 amino acids. CDR3 DNA: TGCAGCGTTGCTGGCGGGGCCTCCGAGCAGTACTTC. This gives the protein CSVAGGASEQYF.

This clonotype was picked up a small number of times. The gene calls are TRBV6-6 and TRBJ2-3, with D perhaps being TRBD1 or TRBD2 (5 bases each). V lost 0 bases and J lost 3, with 10 bases in between. CDR1 is MNHNY, CDR2 SVGAGI, per germline (reference sequence). The CDR3 has 15 residues. The CDR3 protein is CASSYSGVPTDTQYF. The DNA of the CDR3 is TGTGCCAGCAGTTACTCGGGGGTCCCGACAGATACGCAGTATTTT.

CDR3 protein: CARHQPQHF. In DNA form, the CDR3 reads TGTGCCAGGCATCAGCCCCAGCATTTT. The chain uses TRBV21-1 and TRBJ1-5. TRBV21-1 constitutes a pseudogene. The CDR3 covers 9 residues.

The J gene is TRBJ2-5, the V gene TRBV9; 7 bases map to TRBD2. Germline CDR1 reads SGDLS; CDR2 reads YYNGEE. V dropped 3 bases and J dropped 11; count of bases not matched to a gene: 16. There are 15 residues in the CDR3. Written as DNA, the CDR3 is TGTGCCAGCAGCGGAAGCGGGGCAGTCTATGATGAGCAGTACTTC. Translating it yields CASSGSGAVYDEQYF.

The V gene is TRBV11-2, the J gene TRBJ1-1; D unclear. The CDR3 is 15 amino acids. Germline CDR1 is SGHAT and CDR2 is FQNNGV. V dropped 4 bases and J dropped 1 base, with 13 bases sitting between them. The CDR3 loop reads CASSYRRRTNTEAFF. The CDR3 DNA reads as TGTGCCAGCAGCTATCGCCGACGGACGAACACTGAAGCTTTCTTT.

Notes on this clonotype: A much larger clone sits a single nucleotide away, making a read error possible. The chain's CDR3 is CASSVTSGTYGQYF. The DNA for the CDR3 is TGTGCCAGCAGTGTGACTAGCGGAACCTACGGGCAGTACTTC. The chain recombines TRBV28 with TRBJ2-7; 9 positions match TRBD2. The CDR3 extends over 14 amino acids. The germline CDR1 and CDR2 sequences are MDHEN and SYDVKM.

The chain links TRBV5-6 to TRBJ1-6; the match to TRBD1 covers 9 bases. The CDR3 loop spans 17 amino acids. The ends lost 5 bases at V and 4 bases at J; junction bases unmatched: 10. Germline values: CDR1 SGHDT, CDR2 YYEEEE. CDR3 in amino acids: CASSSVRTGVYNSPLHF. The CDR3 bases are TGTGCCAGCAGTTCGGTCAGGACAGGGGTTTATAATTCACCCCTCCACTTT.

This clonotype was seen many times. The gene calls are TRBV12-3 or TRBV12-4 and TRBJ1-2, with TRBD1 identical over 7 bases. The CDR3 sequence is 13 residues long. V lost 10 bases, J lost 5 bases, and 10 bases stayed unmatched. The CDR3 region has the DNA TGTGCCATCCAGGGGGGGATATCATATGGCTACACCTTC. This translates into CAIQGGISYGYTF.

The rearrangement joins TRBV25-1 to TRBJ2-3; 11 bases map to TRBD2. This CDR3 has 15 amino acids. Germline trimming cut 5 bases from V and 4 bases from J; bases unmatched to any gene: 5. Per germline, CDR1 MGHDK and CDR2 SYGVNS. CDR3 sequence: CASSKLAGGSDTQYF. In DNA, the CDR3 is TGTGCCAGCAGTAAGCTAGCGGGAGGCTCAGATACGCAGTATTTT.

This clonotype was recorded at least ten times. CDR3 nucleotides: TGCAGTGCTAGAGACCAGCGGAGGGGGGAGACCCAGTACTTC. This codes for CSARDQRRGETQYF. V and J are TRBV20-1 and TRBJ2-5, with D possibly being TRBD1 or TRBD2 (6 bases each). Germline CDR1 DFQATT, CDR2 SNEGSKA (reference sequence). Trimming shortened V by 0 bases and J by 5 bases, and 13 bases separated the two germline ends. There are 14 residues in the CDR3.

In its sample, this clonotype was seen a few times. This chain joins TRBV28 and TRBJ1-5; 9 positions agree with TRBD1. This CDR3 is built from 17 residues. The ends lost 1 base at V and 7 bases at J; junction bases unmatched: 11. Per germline, CDR1 MDHEN and CDR2 SYDVKM. The CDR3 loop is CASSLSGAQGAGQPQHF. CDR3 coding DNA: TGTGCCAGCAGTTTATCGGGGGCACAGGGGGCGGGACAGCCCCAGCATTTT.

The chain carries TRBV20-1 and TRBJ2-3, with TRBD1 identical over 9 bases. J gave up 1 base and V 2 bases, and 7 bases lay outside the gene matches. This CDR3 has 16 amino acids. The germline CDR1 and CDR2 sequences are DFQATT and SNEGSKA (reference sequence). The CDR3: CSARSLRTGGTDTQYF. The CDR3, as DNA: TGCAGTGCTAGATCTCTACGGACAGGGGGCACAGATACGCAGTATTTT.

V is TRBV14 and J is TRBJ1-1; maybe TRBD1 (5 bases). The germline gives CDR1 SGHDN, CDR2 FVKESK. The V end was cut by 3 bases, the J end by 4 bases, with 15 bases between. The CDR3 contains 15 residues. CDR3 coding DNA: TGTGCCAGCAGCCACCTCAAAGGGGAGCGCACTGAAGCTTTCTTT. Its protein is CASSHLKGERTEAFF.